Shown below are 26 T cell receptor beta chains from a single sample sequenced in a study of OX40 agonist ivuxolimab in advanced cancers. Receptor libraries were prepared by the immunoSEQ multiplex PCR assay. The source is immuneACCESS, and TCRdb retained only in-frame sequences with V and J called. Part of the clones is not carried over; for the studies checked, unresolved V genes explain less than half of this, and the remainder is unexplained. Within this sample are 53,000 or so clones, with 84% of them counted one time only. The ten largest clones take up 4.5% to 5.5% of the sample. The material sequenced was CD4+ or CD8+ T cells sorted from blood, taken in a trial of the OX40 agonist ivuxolimab. Source of these receptors: an adult with an advanced solid tumor such as melanoma, head and neck, liver or kidney cancer.

CDR3 protein: CASSLAGVETQYF. CDR3 in DNA: TGTGCCAGCAGCTTAGCGGGAGTAGAGACCCAGTACTTC. The rearrangement uses TRBV7-2 and TRBJ2-5, with D possibly matching TRBD2 (5 bases). Between the trimmed V and J ends, which lost 0 bases and 4 bases, there was a span of 6 bases. CDR1 is SGHTA and CDR2 is FQGNSA in the germline V gene. This CDR3 has 13 amino acids.

This chain connects TRBV6-1 to TRBJ2-6; D is unresolved. V shed 1 base and J shed 2 bases, with 6 bases lying between them. The germline CDR1 and CDR2 sequences are MNHNS and SASEGT. The CDR3 covers 15 residues. The CDR3, as DNA: TGTGCCAGCAGTGAAGTTCGGGCTGGGGCCAACGTCCTGACTTTC. This gives the protein CASSEVRAGANVLTF.

Judged by abundance, this clone is medium-sized. The chain is built from TRBV18 and TRBJ1-2, with D uncertain. Trimming took 3 bases from V and 1 from J, leaving 9 bases between them. The germline V gene encodes CDR1 KGHSH and CDR2 LQKENI. This CDR3 is built from 14 residues. The CDR3 DNA sequence: TGTGCCAGCTCACCCGCGACGGATAACTATGGCTACACCTTC. It yields the protein CASSPATDNYGYTF.

This clone was observed a few times. The rearrangement links TRBV28 to TRBJ1-5; TRBD1 is a possible D gene (5 bases). The ends were cut back, 3 bases at V and 6 bases at J, with 12 bases in the middle. Per the germline V gene, CDR1 is MDHEN and CDR2 is SYDVKM. This CDR3 has 14 residues. CDR3 nucleotide sequence: TGTGCCAGCAGTTTGGTGGGGGGTTCTCAGCCCCAGCATTTT. Its protein is CASSLVGGSQPQHF. Drawing the rest from reference TRBV28 and TRBJ1-5, the complete variable domain is DVKVTQSSRYLVKRTGEKVFLECVQDMDHENMFWYRQDPGLGLRLIYFSYDVKMKEKGDIPEGYSVSREKKERFSLILESASTNQTSMYLCASSLVGGSQPQHFGDGTRLSIL.

The chain joins TRBV7-2 to TRBJ2-3, with TRBD2 as a possible D gene (7 bases). This CDR3 is 15 amino acids long. Trimming took 4 bases from V and 2 from J, leaving 13 bases between them. The germline V gene encodes CDR1 SGHTA and CDR2 FQGNSA. In nucleotides, the CDR3 is TGTGCCAGCAGCTGGGGGGGCGGGCCCACAGATACGCAGTATTTT. Protein product: CASSWGGGPTDTQYF.

The genes are TRBV10-3 and TRBJ1-1; D remains ambiguous. This CDR3 has 16 residues. Trimming cost V 2 bases and J 3 bases, with 16 bases left between them. Germline loops: CDR1 ENHRY, CDR2 SYGVKD. CDR3 sequence: CAISEGRGSGYTEAFF. Here the CDR3 DNA reads TGTGCCATCAGTGAGGGTCGAGGTAGTGGTTACACTGAAGCTTTCTTT.

This clone was picked up a small number of times. The CDR3 loop reads CASSVEIVAPGEQYF. For the CDR3, the DNA is TGTGCCAGCAGCGTAGAAATTGTAGCCCCGGGCGAGCAGTATTTT. V is TRBV9 and J is TRBJ2-3, with unresolved D. This CDR3 is built from 15 residues. Germline loops: CDR1 SGDLS, CDR2 YYNGEE. V was cut by 0 bases and J by 11 bases, with 19 bases left in between.

The J gene is TRBJ2-1, the V gene TRBV5-4, with D maybe TRBD2 (5 bases). V was clipped by 6 bases and J by 0 bases, with 16 bases between them. This CDR3 comprises 16 residues. CDR1 and CDR2 (germline): SGHNT, YYREEE (reference sequence). CDR3 DNA sequence: TGTGCCAGCACTCCGGCGCGGGCAATCTCCTACAATGAGCAGTTCTTC. It specifies CASTPARAISYNEQFF.

CDR3 nucleotides: TGTGCCAGCAGCTTCTCAGGGGGGACGGCGGTGTACAATGAGCAGTTCTTC. Amino acids: CASSFSGGTAVYNEQFF. J is TRBJ2-1 and V is TRBV7-2, with D tentatively TRBD1 (7 bases). Germline V gene data show CDR1 as SGHTA and CDR2 as FQGNSA. The germline V and J ends were trimmed by 3 bases and 4 bases, with 19 bases remaining between them. CDR3 size: 17 residues.

This chain uses TRBV19 with TRBJ2-7; 8 nucleotides align to TRBD1. Germline lookup yields CDR1 LNHDA and CDR2 SQIVND (reference sequence). Trimming removed 3 bases from V and 2 bases from J; junction bases left unmatched: 6. CDR3 size: 15 residues. The CDR3 protein is CASSMGRDRTYEQYF. The CDR3, as DNA: TGTGCCAGTAGTATGGGCCGGGACAGGACCTACGAGCAGTACTTC.

V and J are TRBV10-2 and TRBJ2-3; the D is unclear. Per germline, CDR1 WSHSY and CDR2 SAAADI. The CDR3 has 14 amino acids. Trimming shortened V by 3 bases and J by 2 bases, and 9 bases separated the two germline ends. CDR3 region: CASSEETHTDTQYF. The DNA for the CDR3 is TGCGCCAGCAGTGAAGAGACCCACACAGATACGCAGTATTTT.

The rearrangement joins TRBV5-1 to TRBJ2-5, with D possibly matching TRBD1 (6 bases). Trimming removed 1 base at V and 5 bases at J, with 9 bases between. Per germline, CDR1 SGHRS and CDR2 YFSETQ. This CDR3 region has 13 residues. The CDR3 sequence: CASSLTGWETQYF. Here the CDR3 DNA reads TGCGCCAGCAGCTTGACAGGGTGGGAGACCCAGTACTTC.

This chain connects TRBV5-1 to TRBJ2-7, with unresolved D. The V end was cut by 0 bases, the J end by 2 bases, with 9 bases between. The CDR3 contains 14 residues. Germline CDR1 SGHRS, CDR2 YFSETQ. This CDR3 reads CASSLDGQTYEQYF. For the CDR3, the DNA is TGCGCCAGCAGCTTGGATGGCCAAACCTACGAGCAGTACTTC.

V gene TRBV6-6 combines with J gene TRBJ2-3, with TRBD2 identical over 13 bases. CDR3 length: 16 amino acids. The V and J ends lost 4 bases and 11 bases, in that order; junction bases with no gene match: 12. The germline V gene has CDR1 MNHNY and CDR2 SVGAGI (reference sequence). CDR3 in DNA: TGTGCCAGCAGTTTCGAGACTAGCGGGAGGCCGAGGGGGCAGTATTTT. Its translation: CASSFETSGRPRGQYF.

The rearrangement uses TRBV11-1 and TRBJ2-1; 7 bases are shared with TRBD1. Trimming at V came to 2 bases and at J to 4 bases, leaving 5 bases not matched to a gene. In germline, CDR1 is SGHAT, CDR2 FQDESV (reference sequence). CDR3 length equals 15 residues. The CDR3, as DNA: TGTGCCAGCAGCTTACAGGACAGGCGTTACAATGAGCAGTTCTTC. It specifies CASSLQDRRYNEQFF. Drawing the rest from reference TRBV11-1 and TRBJ2-1, the complete variable domain is EAEVAQSPRYKITEKSQAVAFWCDPISGHATLYWYRQILGQGPELLVQFQDESVVDDSQLPKDRFSAERLKGVDSTLKIQPAELGDSAMYLCASSLQDRRYNEQFFGPGTRLTVL.

The chain links TRBV18 to TRBJ2-5, with D possibly TRBD1 on 6 matching bases. Trimming left V 3 bases short and J 5 bases short, with 16 bases between. The CDR3 length is 15 residues. Germline V gene sequence: CDR1 KGHSH, CDR2 LQKENI. Written as DNA, the CDR3 is TGTGCCAGCTCACCCCTAGGACGCAGGGGTGAGACCCAGTACTTC. Translated: CASSPLGRRGETQYF.

In DNA form, the CDR3 reads TGCAGCGTTGATCGCCCCGCTATTCAAGGTACGCAGTATTTT. This codes for CSVDRPAIQGTQYF. The rearrangement joins TRBV29-1 to TRBJ2-3; D unresolved. The CDR3 totals 14 residues. V lost 3 bases and J lost 8, with 18 bases in between. The germline V gene encodes CDR1 SQVTM and CDR2 ANQGSEA.

V and J are TRBV6-1 and TRBJ1-1; D is undetermined. The germline V gene has CDR1 MNHNS and CDR2 SASEGT. The CDR3 runs to 13 residues. V lost 3 bases and J 6 bases, leaving 11 bases between the germline ends. The CDR3 coding sequence is TGTGCCAGCAGTGATCGGGATAGGGCTGAAGCTTTCTTT. Encoded protein: CASSDRDRAEAFF.

This rearrangement joins TRBV5-6 to TRBJ2-7, with D unclear. Deletions cut 3 bases from V and 2 bases from J, with 18 bases between. Germline assignment: CDR1 SGHDT and CDR2 YYEEEE. CDR3 length: 16 residues. CDR3 residues: CASSSLIGLRPYEQYF. CDR3 coding DNA: TGTGCCAGCAGCTCCTTGATAGGGCTAAGGCCCTACGAGCAGTACTTC. Together with reference TRBV5-6 and TRBJ2-7, the CDR3 gives the full variable domain: DAGVTQSPTHLIKTRGQQVTLRCSPKSGHDTVSWYQQALGQGPQFIFQYYEEEERQRGNFPDRFSGHQFPNYSSELNVNALLLGDSALYLCASSSLIGLRPYEQYFGPGTRLTVT.

This clone was observed a few times. The chain carries TRBV6-5 and TRBJ1-2, with D possibly matching TRBD1 (5 bases). CDR1 and CDR2 from the germline V gene are MNHEY and SVGAGI. The CDR3 is made up of 13 amino acids. Trimming took off 4 bases at V and 4 bases at J, with 10 bases between the two ends. In DNA form, the CDR3 reads TGTGCCAGCAGTTTCGCAGGGAGCTATGGCTACACCTTC. It translates to CASSFAGSYGYTF.

The V call is TRBV6-6, the J call TRBJ2-5; TRBD1 matches 9 bases. Germline V lookup: CDR1 MNHNY, CDR2 SVGAGI (reference sequence). CDR3 length: 15 residues. The V and J ends lost 0 bases and 5 bases, in that order; junction bases with no gene match: 4. CDR3 nucleotides: TGTGCCAGCAGTTACTCTCCCGGACAGGGGGAGACCCAGTACTTC. Translating gives CASSYSPGQGETQYF.

The chain employs TRBV21-1 and TRBJ1-6. TRBV21-1 is tagged as a pseudogene. CDR3 length: 14 residues. CDR3 sequence: CASGGREESSPLHF. Here the CDR3 DNA reads TGTGCCAGCGGGGGGAGGGAAGAGAGTTCACCCCTCCACTTT.

This chain uses TRBV7-2 with TRBJ2-1; tentative D call: TRBD2 (5 bases). The CDR3 is made up of 12 amino acids. Trimming took off 8 bases at V and 10 bases at J, with 15 bases between the two ends. Germline CDR1 and CDR2: SGHTA and FQGNSA. The DNA for the CDR3 is TGTGCCAGCTGTCCGCGGACTGAAGAGCAGTTCTTC. Translated, it gives CASCPRTEEQFF.

V usage is TRBV18 and J usage is TRBJ2-2; D gene unclear. Deletions cut 1 base from V and 1 base from J, with 10 bases between. The CDR3 length is 16 residues. Germline-derived CDR1 and CDR2 are KGHSH and LQKENI. The CDR3 coding sequence is TGTGCCAGCTCACCACAGGGTCCCAAGAACACCGGGGAGCTGTTTTTT. Translating gives CASSPQGPKNTGELFF.

This sequence joins TRBV15 and TRBJ1-3; no definite D call. Between the trimmed V and J ends, which lost 0 bases and 0 bases, there was a span of 6 bases. CDR3 length equals 15 residues. Looked up from germline, CDR1 is LNHNV and CDR2 is YYDKDF (reference sequence). The CDR3 protein is CATSRDLASGNTIYF. In DNA form, the CDR3 reads TGTGCCACCAGCAGAGATCTCGCCTCTGGAAACACCATATATTTT.

This chain links TRBV11-2 with TRBJ2-1; D is perhaps TRBD2 (6 bases). This CDR3 region has 17 residues. V lost 3 bases and J lost 0, with 15 bases in between. Germline assignment: CDR1 SGHAT and CDR2 FQNNGV. The CDR3 sequence: CASSFVGGTSSYNEQFF. The CDR3 coding sequence is TGTGCCAGCAGCTTCGTGGGGGGTACCAGCTCCTACAATGAGCAGTTCTTC.